One and the same sample provided the 29 T cell receptor beta chains below, sequenced in a study of blood T cell repertoires in COVID-19. Libraries were prepared by immunoSEQ multiplex PCR; TCRdb keeps only in-frame clonotypes and omits some of them. The repertoire consists of roughly 150,000 clones, with about nine tenths occurring once and the leading ten covering roughly 30%. The source material was peripheral blood. Receptors originate from a human donor in a cohort sampled during active COVID-19.

The V call is TRBV4-2, the J call TRBJ1-5; a possible D gene is TRBD1 (6 bases). Germline V gene lookup returns CDR1 LGHNA and CDR2 YNFKEQ. The V end lost 6 bases, the J end lost 4 bases, and 10 bases lay between the germline ends. This CDR3 contains 13 residues. CDR3 region: CASRQGTNQPQHF. CDR3 nucleotide sequence: TGTGCCAGCAGGCAGGGGACGAATCAGCCCCAGCATTTT.

This chain links TRBV18 with TRBJ1-2, with 8 positions matching TRBD1. V lost 4 bases and J lost 4; bases outside the gene matches: 14. CDR3 length: 17 residues. Per the germline V gene, CDR1 is KGHSH and CDR2 is LQKENI. CDR3 in amino acids: CASSLRQGPSGGYGYTF. In DNA form, the CDR3 reads TGTGCCAGCTCACTACGACAGGGGCCATCGGGGGGCTATGGCTACACCTTC.

This clone occurred once. CDR3 DNA sequence: TGTGCCAGCAGCTTGTGGCAGGGGGAGACCCAGTACTTC. Residues: CASSLWQGETQYF. The chain carries TRBV5-6 and TRBJ2-5; D is possibly TRBD1 (6 bases). The CDR3 loop spans 13 amino acids. Per the germline V gene, CDR1 is SGHDT and CDR2 is YYEEEE. V was shortened by 1 base and J by 5 bases, with 9 bases between the two germline ends.

The chain links TRBV6-2 or TRBV6-3 to TRBJ1-6, with TRBD1 identical over 10 bases. The J segment lost 10 bases and the V segment lost 0 bases, leaving 6 bases of the junction unmatched. The CDR3 sequence is 16 residues long. The germline V gene encodes CDR1 MNHEY and CDR2 SVGEGT. The CDR3 is CASSYSTDRGGSPLHF. The CDR3 DNA reads TGTGCCAGCAGTTACTCGACGGACAGGGGGGGATCACCCCTCCACTTT.

The chain joins TRBV5-1 to TRBJ1-1, with 10 bases aligning to TRBD1. Unmatched junction bases numbered 2, after V lost 0 bases and J lost 9 bases. Germline V gene lookup returns CDR1 SGHRS and CDR2 YFSETQ. The CDR3 is made up of 13 amino acids. The CDR3 protein is CASSLGQGAQAFF. DNA for the CDR3: TGCGCCAGCAGCTTGGGACAGGGGGCTCAAGCTTTCTTT.

This clone was seen just once. This CDR3 reads CASSAQANSYNEQFF. The CDR3 nucleotides read TGTGCCAGTAGTGCGCAGGCCAACTCCTACAATGAGCAGTTCTTC. This sequence joins TRBV19 and TRBJ2-1; D remains unclear. From germline, CDR1 is LNHDA and CDR2 SQIVND (reference sequence). The CDR3 loop spans 15 amino acids. The ends were cut back, 5 bases at V and 0 bases at J, with 11 bases in the middle.

This CDR3 reads CASSLSPPGLAGGREQFF. CDR3 coding DNA: TGTGCCAGCAGCTTATCCCCGCCGGGACTAGCGGGGGGGCGGGAGCAGTTCTTC. The chain joins TRBV7-3 to TRBJ2-1; 16 bases map to TRBD2. CDR1 is SGHTA and CDR2 is FQGTGA in the germline V gene. The CDR3 contains 18 residues. J was trimmed by 10 bases and V by 2 bases; bases with no gene match: 11.

Only a few counts were recorded for this clone. The J gene is TRBJ2-2, the V gene TRBV5-4; D is uncertain. Trimming pared 1 base from V and 3 bases from J, leaving 4 bases between. The CDR3 has 13 residues. Germline loops: CDR1 SGHNT, CDR2 YYREEE (reference sequence). The CDR3 DNA is TGTGCCAGCAGCTTGACAGACACCGGGGAGCTGTTTTTT. Protein product: CASSLTDTGELFF.

The gene calls are TRBV10-3 and TRBJ1-1, with D tentatively TRBD1 (6 bases). V was cut by 8 bases and J by 5 bases, with 12 bases left in between. The V gene's germline CDR1 is ENHRY and CDR2 SYGVKD. CDR3 length: 12 residues. The chain's CDR3 is CAISGGRTEAFF. In DNA, the CDR3 is TGTGCCATCTCGGGGGGCCGGACTGAAGCTTTCTTT.

Concerning this clone itself: Its ends do not fully match the called genes, so a read error is possible. The rearrangement uses TRBV5-1 and TRBJ1-1; D unclear. The CDR3 spans 13 residues. CDR1 is SGHRS and CDR2 is YFSETQ in the germline V gene. CDR3 in amino acids: CASSLVGDTEAFF. In DNA, the CDR3 is TGCGCCAGCAGTTTGGTCGGGGACACTGAAGCTTTCTTT.

CDR3 loop: CASSVGVGANQPQHF. The CDR3 DNA sequence: TGTGCCAGCAGCGTAGGGGTTGGGGCCAATCAGCCCCAGCATTTT. The chain is built from TRBV9 and TRBJ1-5, with D possibly TRBD1 on 5 matching bases. The CDR3 runs 15 residues. Germline CDR1 and CDR2: SGDLS and YYNGEE. V lost 0 bases and J lost 3, with 10 bases in between.

This clone has just a few counts. V is TRBV7-9 and J is TRBJ1-1; the D gene is possibly TRBD1 (5 bases). The CDR3 extends over 12 amino acids. Trimming removed 2 bases at V and 4 bases at J, with 5 bases between. Germline V lookup: CDR1 SEHNR, CDR2 FQNEAQ (reference sequence). This chain's CDR3 is CASSLRGTEAFF. The CDR3 nucleotides read TGTGCCAGCAGCTTAAGGGGCACTGAAGCTTTCTTT.

The chain carries TRBV28 and TRBJ1-6; TRBD1 is a possible D gene (5 bases). Germline values: CDR1 MDHEN, CDR2 SYDVKM. Trimming removed 3 bases at V and 9 bases at J, with 9 bases between. This CDR3 has 13 residues. In DNA, the CDR3 is TGTGCCAGCAGTTTGCAGGGAAGTTCACCCCTCCACTTT. This sequence encodes CASSLQGSSPLHF.

The CDR3 is CSVMTVYSYEQYF. Written as DNA, the CDR3 is TGCAGCGTAATGACAGTCTACTCCTACGAGCAGTACTTC. This chain uses TRBV29-1 with TRBJ2-7; a possible D gene is TRBD1 (5 bases). Trimming cost V 6 bases and J 0 bases, with 12 bases left between them. Germline V gene data show CDR1 as SQVTM and CDR2 as ANQGSEA. This CDR3 has 13 residues.

V is TRBV3-1 (or the pseudogene TRBV3-2) and J is TRBJ2-7; the D gene is possibly TRBD2 (6 bases). Germline V CDR1 and CDR2: LGHDT, YNNKEL (reference sequence). The CDR3 runs 14 residues. V lost 2 bases and J lost 4, with 12 bases in between. CDR3 in DNA: TGTGCCAGCAGCCAACTCGGGGGAGTTTACGAGCAGTACTTC. Protein product: CASSQLGGVYEQYF.

The V call is TRBV5-1, the J call TRBJ2-1, with 9 bases aligning to TRBD1. After removal of 4 bases from V and 6 bases from J, the junction contained 8 bases not matched to a gene. The CDR3 length is 15 residues. Looked up from germline, CDR1 is SGHRS and CDR2 is YFSETQ. In nucleotides, the CDR3 is TGCGCCAGCAGCCAGGACAGGGGAGCTGGCAATGAGCAGTTCTTC. It encodes CASSQDRGAGNEQFF.

The chain is built from TRBV3-1 (or the pseudogene TRBV3-2) and TRBJ1-3; D unresolved. Germline loops: CDR1 LGHDT, CDR2 YNNKEL (reference sequence). CDR3 length equals 16 residues. With 2 bases removed from V and 0 bases from J, the gap between germline ends came to 11 bases. This CDR3 is CASSQYEGLSGNTIYF. CDR3 nucleotides: TGTGCCAGCAGCCAATATGAAGGACTCTCTGGAAACACCATATATTTT.

V is TRBV3-1 (or the pseudogene TRBV3-2) and J is TRBJ1-2, with 9 bases fitting TRBD1. The CDR3 length is 17 residues. The V gene's germline CDR1 is LGHDT and CDR2 YNNKEL (reference sequence). V dropped 4 bases and J dropped 0; count of bases not matched to a gene: 9. The CDR3 nucleotides read TGTGCCAGCAGCCTTCGGGACAGGGTTGTAGCTAACTATGGCTACACCTTC. This codes for CASSLRDRVVANYGYTF.

This chain links TRBV12-2 with TRBJ1-5; TRBD1 is the table's D call, not checked against the DNA. TRBV12-2 is given as a pseudogene. The length of the CDR3 is 17 residues. CDR3 DNA: TGTGCAAGTCGCCATTTAGGTGGGACATTGATTAACCAGCCCCAGCATTTT. It specifies CASRHLGGTLINQPQHF.

The chain joins TRBV3-1 (or the pseudogene TRBV3-2) to TRBJ1-3; a possible D gene is TRBD1 (6 bases). The CDR3 spans 15 residues. CDR1 and CDR2 (germline): LGHDT, YNNKEL (reference sequence). Trimming removed 7 bases from V and 0 bases from J, with 13 bases in between. The DNA of the CDR3 is TGTGCCAGCAAGCAGGGGAGCTCCTCTGGAAACACCATATATTTT. Its protein product is CASKQGSSSGNTIYF.

A note on this clone: Different DNA sequences within this sample yield the same CDR3. This chain joins TRBV13 and TRBJ1-1, with 7 positions matching TRBD1. The V and J ends lost 3 bases and 0 bases, in that order; junction bases with no gene match: 1. Germline V gene sequence: CDR1 PRHDT, CDR2 FYEKMQ (reference sequence). The CDR3 is 14 residues long. The CDR3 DNA reads as TGTGCCAGCAGCTTGGGACAGATGAACACTGAAGCTTTCTTT. Its translation is CASSLGQMNTEAFF.

The gene calls are TRBV5-1 and TRBJ2-3; TRBD2 agrees at 9 bases. There are 15 residues in the CDR3. Germline CDR1 is SGHRS and CDR2 is YFSETQ. Unmatched junction bases numbered 6, after V lost 0 bases and J lost 7 bases. The CDR3 DNA reads as TGCGCCAGCAGCTTGGCTAGCGGGGTGACTAATACGCAGTATTTT. Translating gives CASSLASGVTNTQYF.

This chain links TRBV5-1 with TRBJ1-4; TRBD1 aligns across 8 bases. Losses at the gene ends were 2 bases for V and 8 bases for J; bases not matched to a gene: 5. CDR1 SGHRS and CDR2 YFSETQ come from the germline V gene. The length of the CDR3 is 14 residues. The CDR3 loop is CASSFEQGGEKLFF. The CDR3 region has the DNA TGCGCCAGCAGCTTCGAACAGGGGGGAGAAAAACTGTTTTTT.

This chain joins TRBV10-3 and TRBJ2-3; no definite D call. The germline CDR1 and CDR2 sequences are ENHRY and SYGVKD. The CDR3 loop spans 14 amino acids. The V end was cut by 2 bases, the J end by 1 base, with 7 bases between. The CDR3 reads CAISESAGTDTQYF. The DNA of the CDR3 is TGTGCCATCAGTGAGAGCGCAGGCACAGATACGCAGTATTTT.

The gene calls are TRBV3-1 (or the pseudogene TRBV3-2) and TRBJ1-2; no reliable D call. Trimming shortened V by 1 base and J by 4 bases, and 13 bases separated the two germline ends. The germline gives CDR1 LGHDT, CDR2 YNNKEL (reference sequence). The CDR3 extends over 15 amino acids. DNA for the CDR3: TGTGCCAGCAGCCAAGTCTCATCCAGTCTCTATGGCTACACCTTC. Encoded protein: CASSQVSSSLYGYTF.

The V call is TRBV12-3 or TRBV12-4, the J call TRBJ1-5, with D hard to call. Trimming stripped 3 bases from V and 0 bases from J, with 3 bases between. The CDR3 is 13 amino acids. This CDR3 is CASSFGSNQPQHF. The CDR3 nucleotides read TGTGCCAGCAGTTTCGGTAGCAATCAGCCCCAGCATTTT.

This CDR3 is CASSSLYYEQYF. CDR3 nucleotide sequence: TGTGCCAGCAGCTCCCTTTATTACGAGCAGTACTTC. V gene TRBV12-3 or TRBV12-4 combines with J gene TRBJ2-7; the D is unclear. The V end was cut by 6 bases, the J end by 4 bases, with 10 bases between. CDR3 length: 12 residues.

The chain is built from TRBV25-1 and TRBJ1-6; D not certain. V was cut by 2 bases and J by 9 bases, with 8 bases left in between. The CDR3 is 13 amino acids. CDR1 and CDR2 from the germline V gene are MGHDK and SYGVNS. The CDR3 nucleotides read TGTGCCAGCAGTGAACGGTCGTTTTCACCCCTCCACTTT. Protein: CASSERSFSPLHF.

The rearrangement links TRBV5-6 to TRBJ1-3, with a possible D match to TRBD1 (5 bases). V lost 0 bases and J lost 0, with 7 bases in between. The CDR3 is 15 residues long. The germline V gene encodes CDR1 SGHDT and CDR2 YYEEEE. CDR3 nucleotide sequence: TGTGCCAGCAGCTTGGGACAGCTCTCTGGAAACACCATATATTTT. Translating it yields CASSLGQLSGNTIYF.